This TCR beta chain was retrieved from a study of T cell responses to AZD1222 COVID-19 vaccine. Overall study findings and caveats: Clonal diversity may have been underestimated, and the donors were mostly white British, with more females than males. Samples come after the peak T cell response, not at day 14. Among those given AZD1222, only five or six were seropositive at baseline.

TCRdb keeps only in-frame clones here, not all; method: immunoSEQ multiplex PCR. The sample has under 200,000 clones, approximately 94% seen once. Germline V gene lookup returns CDR1 LGHNA and CDR2 YNFKEQ. The CDR3 covers 15 residues. Trimming pared 0 bases from V and 7 bases from J, leaving 15 bases between. Points on this clone: Its antigen is unknown.

The sequenced sample was peripheral blood, obtained 28 days after the second dose of the MenACWY control vaccine. This chain joins TRBV4-2 and TRBJ1-2; D not certain. This sequence was found in an adult who received the MenACWY meningococcal vaccine as a control. The CDR3 DNA reads as TGTGCCAGCAGCCAAGAGAAGATGGCGCGTAGTGGCTACACCTTC. Translated: CASSQEKMARSGYTF.